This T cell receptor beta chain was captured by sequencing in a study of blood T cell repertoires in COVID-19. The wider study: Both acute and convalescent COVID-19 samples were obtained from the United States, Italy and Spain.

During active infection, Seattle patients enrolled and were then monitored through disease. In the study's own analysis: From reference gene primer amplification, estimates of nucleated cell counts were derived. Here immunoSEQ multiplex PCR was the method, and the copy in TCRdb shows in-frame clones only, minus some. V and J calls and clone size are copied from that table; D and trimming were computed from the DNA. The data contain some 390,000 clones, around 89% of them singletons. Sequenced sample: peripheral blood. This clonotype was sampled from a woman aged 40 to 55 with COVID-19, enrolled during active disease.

The CDR3 nucleotides are TGTGCCAGCAGCCAAGACAGGGAGCCCTACAATGAGCAGTTCTTC. Its translation is CASSQDREPYNEQFF. This sequence joins TRBV7-6 and TRBJ2-1; 7 nucleotides agree with TRBD1. The CDR3 covers 15 residues. The trim removed 5 bases at V and 2 bases at J, leaving 6 bases unmatched. The germline V gene encodes CDR1 SGHVS and CDR2 FNYEAQ.